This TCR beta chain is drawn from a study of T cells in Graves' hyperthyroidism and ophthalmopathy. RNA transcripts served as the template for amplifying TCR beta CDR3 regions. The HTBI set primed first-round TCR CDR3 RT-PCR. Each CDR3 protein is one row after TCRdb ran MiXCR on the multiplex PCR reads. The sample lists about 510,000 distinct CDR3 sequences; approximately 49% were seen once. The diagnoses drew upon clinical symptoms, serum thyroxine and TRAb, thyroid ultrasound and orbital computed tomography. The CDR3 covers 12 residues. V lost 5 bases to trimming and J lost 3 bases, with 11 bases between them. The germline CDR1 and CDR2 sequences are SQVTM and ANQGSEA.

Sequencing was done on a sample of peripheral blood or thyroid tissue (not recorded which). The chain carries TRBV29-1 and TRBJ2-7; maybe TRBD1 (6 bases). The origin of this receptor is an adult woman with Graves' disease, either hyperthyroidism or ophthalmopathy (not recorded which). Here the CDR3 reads CSVTPGDYEQYF. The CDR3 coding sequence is TGCAGCGTTACTCCAGGGGACTACGAGCAGTACTTC.